This T cell receptor (beta chain) came from a study of T cells in Graves' hyperthyroidism and ophthalmopathy. The wider study: Peripheral blood was secured at the point of initial diagnosis, before any treatment.

An absence of ophthalmopathy progression within 18 months meant stable Graves' hyperthyroidism. The investigators amplified TCR beta CDR3 regions from RNA transcripts. The study used the HTBI primer set for a first-round RT-PCR of the TCR CDR3. TCRdb analysed the multiplex PCR reads with MiXCR anew, one entry per CDR3 protein. The profile covers some 720,000 distinct CDR3 sequences, with 16% appearing a single time and under 8.5% taken by the ten largest. Study-wide results and caveats: Most expanded thyroid clonotypes above 0.001 also appeared in blood.

From germline, CDR1 is MDHEN and CDR2 SYDVKM. The CDR3 spans 14 residues. V lost 3 bases, J lost 7 bases, and 15 bases lay in between. Details on this clonotype: Its antigen is undetermined.

Sequencing input: blood. The TCR sequence derives from a man between 18 and 35 years old with Graves' hyperthyroidism. The rearrangement uses TRBV28 and TRBJ1-2; D gene ambiguous. CDR3 coding DNA: TGTGCCAGCAGTTTGAGATGGGCTAGTGGTGGCTACACCTTC. It is translated as CASSLRWASGGYTF.